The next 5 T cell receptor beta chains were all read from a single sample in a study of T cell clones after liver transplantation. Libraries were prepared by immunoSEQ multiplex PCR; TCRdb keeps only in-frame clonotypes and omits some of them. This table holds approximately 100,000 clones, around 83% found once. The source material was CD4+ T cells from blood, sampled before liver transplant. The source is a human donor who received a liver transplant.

CDR3 region: CANPQGHNEKLFF. CDR3 bases: TGCGCCAACCCCCAGGGGCATAATGAAAAACTGTTTTTT. V usage is TRBV10-1 and J usage is TRBJ1-4, with D possibly being TRBD1 (6 bases). Trimming pared 10 bases from V and 4 bases from J, leaving 13 bases between. Germline assignment: CDR1 WNHNN and CDR2 SYGVQD (reference sequence). This CDR3 has 13 amino acids.

CDR3 loop: CASSSAGTSGIGEQFF. The CDR3 DNA reads TGTGCCAGCAGCTCTGCCGGGACTAGCGGGATCGGGGAGCAGTTCTTC. The chain combines TRBV5-4 with TRBJ2-1, with TRBD2 matching 13 bases. From germline, CDR1 is SGHNT and CDR2 YYREEE (reference sequence). This CDR3 is 16 amino acids long. V shed 3 bases and J 10 bases; nucleotides not matched to a gene: 10.

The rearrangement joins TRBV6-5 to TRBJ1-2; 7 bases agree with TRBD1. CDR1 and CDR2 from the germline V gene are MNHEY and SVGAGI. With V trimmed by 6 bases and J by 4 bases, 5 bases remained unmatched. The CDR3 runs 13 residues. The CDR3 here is CASRTGWAYGYTF. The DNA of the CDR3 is TGTGCCAGCAGGACAGGGTGGGCCTATGGCTACACCTTC.

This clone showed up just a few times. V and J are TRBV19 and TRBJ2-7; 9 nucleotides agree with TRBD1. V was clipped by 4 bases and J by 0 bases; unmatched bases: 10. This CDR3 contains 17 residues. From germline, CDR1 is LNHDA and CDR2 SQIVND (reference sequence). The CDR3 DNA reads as TGTGCCAGTAGTACTATACAGGGGGCCGCAAGCTCCTACGAGCAGTACTTC. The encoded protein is CASSTIQGAASSYEQYF.

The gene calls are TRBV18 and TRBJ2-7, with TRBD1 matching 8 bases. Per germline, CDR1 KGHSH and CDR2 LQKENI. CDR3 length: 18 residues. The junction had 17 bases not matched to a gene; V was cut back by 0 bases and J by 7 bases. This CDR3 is CASSPPGQAGNSWKEQYF. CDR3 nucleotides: TGTGCCAGCTCACCACCGGGACAGGCGGGCAATAGTTGGAAGGAGCAGTACTTC.